A single sample gave rise to the 17 T cell receptor beta chains below, sequenced in a study of T cells in Graves' hyperthyroidism and ophthalmopathy (dated by TCRdb to between 2018 and 2021). The library was obtained by multiplex PCR. TCRdb names Illumina HiSeq 2000 as the instrument used. The TCR beta CDR3 regions were amplified from RNA transcripts. The first round of RT-PCR for the TCR CDR3 was performed with the HTBI primer set and the Qiagen OneStep RT-PCR kit. Using fastp at Q25 and MiXCR, TCRdb reprocessed the public reads and kept productive beta chains. Records with the same CDR3 protein are collapsed into one entry carrying the most frequent genes and DNA. The sample includes hundreds of thousands of distinct CDR3 sequences, with around 42% observed a single time. The top ten clones comprise about 8.2% of the sample. Sequencing was done on a sample of peripheral blood or thyroid tissue (not recorded which). The source of these receptors is a woman aged 18-29 years with Graves' hyperthyroidism. Donor details come from another sample of the same person, matched by shared clones.

This clonotype has just one count. One end of the junction is discordant with germline, which a read error may explain. The V gene is TRBV25-1, the J gene TRBJ1-5; D is ambiguous. The CDR3 is 14 amino acids. CDR1 MGHDK and CDR2 SYGVNS come from the germline V gene. This chain's CDR3 is CSAPFDEKNQPQHF. CDR3 nucleotide sequence: TGCAGTGCTCCCTTCGACGAGAAGAATCAGCCCCAGCATTTT.

Turning to this clonotype: Just one base apart from a much larger clone, this may be a read error. J is TRBJ2-6 and V is TRBV7-2; D is unresolved. CDR1 is SGHTA and CDR2 is FQGNSA in the germline V gene. There are 11 residues in the CDR3. Between the trimmed V and J ends, which lost 8 bases and 1 base, there was a span of 0 bases. The chain's CDR3 is CTSSGANVLTF. CDR3 DNA sequence: TGTACCAGCTCTGGGGCCAACGTCCTGACTTTC.

This clonotype was recorded at least ten times. CDR3 loop: CAIRTGNYGYTF. CDR3 coding DNA: TGTGCCATCAGAACAGGAAACTATGGCTACACCTTC. The J gene is TRBJ1-2, the V gene TRBV10-3, with D possibly TRBD1 on 5 matching bases. The V end was cut by 6 bases, the J end by 2 bases, with 7 bases between. Germline lookup yields CDR1 ENHRY and CDR2 SYGVKD. This CDR3 region has 12 residues.

The rearrangement uses TRBV24-1 and TRBJ1-5; D is perhaps TRBD1 (5 bases). The CDR3 extends over 14 amino acids. In germline, CDR1 is KGHDR, CDR2 SFDVKD. The V end lost 4 bases, the J end lost 7 bases, and 13 bases lay between the germline ends. DNA for the CDR3: TGTGCCACCAGTGAAGCGGGGACGTGGCAGCCCCAGCATTTT. Translation: CATSEAGTWQPQHF.

This clonotype was counted between two and nine times. This chain links TRBV7-6 with TRBJ2-7; D possibly corresponds to TRBD2 (6 bases). Looked up from germline, CDR1 is SGHVS and CDR2 is FNYEAQ. Trimming took 0 bases from V and 0 from J, leaving 12 bases between them. The CDR3 spans 16 residues. The CDR3 is CASSLALGGPSYEQYF. CDR3 bases: TGTGCCAGCAGCTTAGCGCTCGGGGGTCCCTCCTACGAGCAGTACTTC. Looking up the rest from reference TRBV7-6 and TRBJ2-7 gives the full variable domain: GAGVSQSPRYKVTKRGQDVALRCDPISGHVSLYWYRQALGQGPEFLTYFNYEAQQDKSGLPNDRFSAERPEGSISTLTIQRTEQRDSAMYRCASSLALGGPSYEQYFGPGTRLTVT.

This clonotype has a handful of counts. The V call is TRBV5-6, the J call TRBJ1-2; no firm D call. Germline CDR1 reads SGHDT; CDR2 reads YYEEEE. The V end lost 4 bases, the J end lost 8 bases, and 9 bases lay between the germline ends. CDR3 size: 11 residues. The CDR3 spells CASSPGHGYTF. The CDR3 DNA is TGTGCCAGCAGCCCTGGGCACGGCTACACCTTC. Combining the CDR3 with reference TRBV5-6 and TRBJ1-2 gives the whole variable domain DAGVTQSPTHLIKTRGQQVTLRCSPKSGHDTVSWYQQALGQGPQFIFQYYEEEERQRGNFPDRFSGHQFPNYSSELNVNALLLGDSALYLCASSPGHGYTFGSGTRLTVV.

In regard to this clonotype: With a much larger clone just one base away, this may be a read error. J is TRBJ1-2 and V is TRBV7-8; the D is unclear. The germline V gene encodes CDR1 SGHVS and CDR2 FQNEAQ. This CDR3 is 13 amino acids long. CDR3 region: CASSSTVTYDYTF. As DNA, the CDR3 is TGTGCCAGCAGCTCGACCGTTACGTATGACTACACCTTC.

There are many counts of this clonotype. The V gene is TRBV7-3, the J gene TRBJ1-1; D remains ambiguous. CDR1 is SGHTA, CDR2 FQGTGA, per germline. V lost 0 bases and J lost 3, with 5 bases in between. There are 13 residues in the CDR3. The CDR3 coding sequence is TGTGCCAGCAGCTTAACAGGTGACACTGAAGCTTTCTTT. Translated, it gives CASSLTGDTEAFF.

The chain links TRBV6-5 to TRBJ2-7, with D uncertain. The CDR3 contains 15 residues. The germline CDR1 and CDR2 sequences are MNHEY and SVGAGI. V was pared by 6 bases and J by 1 base, with 16 bases between. CDR3 sequence (DNA): TGTGCCAGCAGATTAGGATCCGGACCTTCCTACGAGCAGTACTTC. It encodes CASRLGSGPSYEQYF.

This clonotype came up a few times. This CDR3 is CATSRELAGGPLETQYF. The CDR3 coding sequence is TGTGCCACCAGCAGAGAACTAGCGGGAGGGCCACTGGAGACCCAGTACTTC. This chain links TRBV15 with TRBJ2-5, with 13 positions matching TRBD2. This CDR3 is 17 amino acids long. The J segment lost 5 bases and the V segment lost 0 bases, leaving 6 bases of the junction unmatched. Germline loops: CDR1 LNHNV, CDR2 YYDKDF (reference sequence).

Many counts were recorded for this clonotype. V usage is TRBV25-1 and J usage is TRBJ2-2; D is perhaps TRBD1 or TRBD2 (5 bases each). Trimming cost V 1 base and J 5 bases, with 14 bases left between them. Germline V gene lookup returns CDR1 MGHDK and CDR2 SYGVNS. The CDR3 has 16 residues. DNA for the CDR3: TGTGCCAGCAGTGAATGGGGTAGGGGCGGGACCGGGGAGCTGTTTTTT. It codes for CASSEWGRGGTGELFF.

This sequence joins TRBV15 and TRBJ2-2; D is possibly TRBD2 (6 bases). From germline, CDR1 is LNHNV and CDR2 YYDKDF (reference sequence). The ends were cut back, 11 bases at V and 6 bases at J, with 19 bases in the middle. This CDR3 comprises 14 residues. The CDR3 DNA reads as TGTGCCGCCACCTCCTCATGGGGGGCCGGGGAGCTGTTTTTT. It translates to CAATSSWGAGELFF.

V gene TRBV11-2 combines with J gene TRBJ1-6, with unresolved D. The ends were cut back, 3 bases at V and 6 bases at J, with 6 bases in the middle. The CDR3 has 13 amino acids. The germline V gene encodes CDR1 SGHAT and CDR2 FQNNGV. CDR3 bases: TGTGCCAGCAGCTTCACCCTTAATTCACCCCTCCACTTT. Protein product: CASSFTLNSPLHF.

This clonotype has a single count. The V call is TRBV25-1, the J call TRBJ2-7, with TRBD2 matching 8 bases. The germline V gene has CDR1 MGHDK and CDR2 SYGVNS. CDR3 size: 14 residues. Trimming at V came to 8 bases and at J to 0 bases, leaving 6 bases not matched to a gene. CDR3 protein: CASHLTSGSYEQYF. CDR3 coding DNA: TGTGCCAGCCATCTTACTAGCGGCTCCTACGAGCAGTACTTC.

The chain uses TRBV2 and TRBJ1-4, with a weak D call TRBD1 (5 bases). The V and J ends lost 3 bases and 6 bases respectively, with 17 bases between them. Germline V gene lookup returns CDR1 SNHLY and CDR2 FYNNEI. The CDR3 extends over 16 amino acids. The CDR3 DNA is TGTGCCAGCAGTGACGGGTGGCGGGGGGTGGATGAAAAACTGTTTTTT. Translation gives CASSDGWRGVDEKLFF. The full variable domain, in which reference TRBV2 and TRBJ1-4 provide the parts outside the CDR3, is EPEVTQTPSHQVTQMGQEVILRCVPISNHLYFYWYRQILGQKVEFLVSFYNNEISEKSEIFDDQFSVERPDGSNFTLKIRSTKLEDSAMYFCASSDGWRGVDEKLFFGSGTQLSVL.

A few counts support this clonotype. The chain joins TRBV7-9 to TRBJ2-6; the D is unclear. CDR1 is SEHNR, CDR2 FQNEAQ, per germline (reference sequence). The germline V and J ends were trimmed by 2 bases and 0 bases, with 14 bases remaining between them. This CDR3 is built from 18 residues. The CDR3 protein is CASSLLNVWASGANVLTF. DNA for the CDR3: TGTGCCAGCAGCTTATTGAATGTGTGGGCCTCTGGGGCCAACGTCCTGACTTTC.

The table lists this clonotype with many counts. The CDR3 DNA reads as TGTGCCAGTAGTACCCCCGGGGACTATGGCTACACCTTC. Translated, it gives CASSTPGDYGYTF. The rearrangement uses TRBV19 and TRBJ1-2; D not resolved. V lost 4 bases to trimming and J lost 3 bases, with 9 bases between them. Germline V gene sequence: CDR1 LNHDA, CDR2 SQIVND (reference sequence). The CDR3 is 13 amino acids.